This T cell receptor (beta chain) is drawn from a study of cytotoxic CD8 clonotypes in ibrutinib-treated CLL. V gave up 1 base and J gave up 7 bases, with 11 bases separating them. The CDR3 length is 13 residues. Germline V gene data show CDR1 as MGHDK and CDR2 as SYGVNS. On this clone: Antigen: not known.

Study-wide findings and caveats: Higher circulating CD8+ T-cell counts strongly accompanied higher baseline clonality, above age-matched healthy donors. Public clonotypes, an uncommon group, contracted or remained stable on treatment.

TCRdb keeps only in-frame clones here, not all; method: immunoSEQ multiplex PCR. In the table there are roughly 200,000 clones, approximately 68% of which are singletons. The J gene is TRBJ2-7, the V gene TRBV25-1; D is undetermined. The sample consisted of PBMCs, taken after 24 months of ibrutinib treatment. The TCR originated in a human donor with chronic lymphocytic leukemia. The CDR3 DNA reads as TGTGCCAGCAGTGAATTTAGGGTGCCGGAGCAGTACTTC. This codes for CASSEFRVPEQYF.